This T cell receptor beta chain was recovered during a study of blood T cell repertoires in COVID-19. Assay: immunoSEQ multiplex PCR; the TCRdb copy retains only in-frame clones and omits some. This table has 90,000 to 120,000 clones, 88% appearing once. The receptor was isolated from a man aged 50 to 59 with active or convalescent COVID-19. Sequencing used peripheral blood.

In DNA, the CDR3 is TGTGCCAGTAGATTAGCGGTTGGGGAGACCCAGTACTTC. This codes for CASRLAVGETQYF. The chain uses TRBV19 and TRBJ2-5; a possible D gene is TRBD2 (6 bases). Trimming cost V 6 bases and J 5 bases, with 13 bases left between them. This CDR3 region has 13 residues. Germline-derived CDR1 and CDR2 are LNHDA and SQIVND (reference sequence).